These 8 T cell receptor beta chains share one sample of origin, sequenced in a study of tumor and adjacent non-tumor tissue in lung cancer. No cell sorting was done before RNA was extracted from the tissue. A modified ARM-PCR protocol with three rounds of nested PCR amplified TCRbeta. TCRdb re-derived calls from the multiplex PCR reads in MiXCR, one entry per CDR3 protein. This table has approximately 79,000 distinct CDR3 sequences, roughly 72% appearing once. The sample comprised lung tumor tissue. Receptors originate from a woman in her thirties or forties with non-small cell lung cancer.

Remarks on this clonotype: A read error may account for a junction end that differs from germline. This chain uses TRBV5-1 with TRBJ1-2; weak D call: TRBD1 (6 bases). Germline CDR1 SGHRS, CDR2 YFSETQ. This CDR3 region has 15 residues. The chain's CDR3 is CASSLASGANYDYTF. The CDR3 DNA follows: TGCGCCAGCAGCTTGGCCTCAGGGGCTAACTATGACTACACCTTC.

About this clonotype itself: Compared with germline, one end of the junction differs, possibly owing to a read error. The chain joins TRBV11-2 to TRBJ2-2; TRBD2 might be the D (5 bases). From germline, CDR1 is SGHAT and CDR2 FQNNGV. The CDR3 is made up of 15 amino acids. The CDR3 DNA reads as TGTGCCAGCAGTCCCGAAACTCAGAACATCGGGGAGATGTTTTTT. It translates to CASSPETQNIGEMFF. Based on the CDR3 plus reference TRBV11-2 and TRBJ2-2, the full variable domain is EAGVAQSPRYKIIEKRQSVAFWCNPISGHATLYWYQQILGQGPKLLIQFQNNGVVDDSQLPKDRFSAERLKGVDSTLKIQPAKLEDSAVYLCASSPETQNIGEMFFGEGSRLTVL.

This clonotype was seen at least ten times. This sequence joins TRBV12-3 or TRBV12-4 and TRBJ2-3; D is unclear. The CDR3 spans 15 residues. Trimming took 3 bases from V and 2 from J, leaving 12 bases between them. The CDR3 bases are TGTGCCAGCAGTTTGTTGAGTGCTTACACAGATACGCAGTATTTT. Its translation is CASSLLSAYTDTQYF.

Concerning this clonotype itself: At one end the junction does not follow the germline gene, possibly because of a read error. The chain links TRBV11-2 to TRBJ1-2, with a weak D call TRBD1 (5 bases). The CDR3 extends over 15 amino acids. Germline assignment: CDR1 SGHAT and CDR2 FQNNGV. CDR3: CVSSQINRINYGYTF. The CDR3 DNA follows: TGTGTCAGCAGCCAGATAAACAGGATTAACTATGGCTACACCTTC.

The V gene is TRBV4-1, the J gene TRBJ2-1, with 12 bases lining up with TRBD2. The junction had 18 bases not matched to a gene; V was cut back by 10 bases and J by 5 bases. This CDR3 contains 18 residues. Germline CDR1 and CDR2: MGHRA and YSYEKL. The CDR3 bases are TGCGCCAATAGTTCGATTTACAAGCTAGCGGGGGGGGACAATGAGCAGTTCTTC. This translates into CANSSIYKLAGGDNEQFF.

The table lists this clonotype with a count of one. The chain recombines TRBV14 with TRBJ2-1, with TRBD2 as a possible D gene (5 bases). Germline lookup yields CDR1 SGHDN and CDR2 FVKESK. V was pared by 3 bases and J by 2 bases, with 17 bases between. The CDR3 length is 17 residues. CDR3: CASSQDLGPQAYNEQFF. CDR3 nucleotides: TGTGCCAGCAGCCAGGACTTAGGCCCGCAGGCCTACAATGAGCAGTTCTTC. Looking up the rest from reference TRBV14 and TRBJ2-1 gives the full variable domain: EAGVTQFPSHSVIEKGQTVTLRCDPISGHDNLYWYRRVMGKEIKFLLHFVKESKQDESGMPNNRFLAERTGGTYSTLKVQPAELEDSGVYFCASSQDLGPQAYNEQFFGPGTRLTVL.

This clonotype was detected only a few times. A read error may be the cause here, since a much bigger clone is one base away. The chain recombines TRBV4-1 with TRBJ2-3; 10 bases are shared with TRBD2. The V gene's germline CDR1 is MGHRA and CDR2 YSYEKL. The CDR3 is 17 residues long. The CDR3 nucleotides are TGCGCCAGCAGCCAAGGGTGGTTAGCGGGAGGAACTGATACGCGGTATTTT. The encoded protein is CASSQGWLAGGTDTRYF.

Notes on this clonotype: A much bigger clone sits one base away, suggesting this may be a read error. J is TRBJ1-2 and V is TRBV20-1, with a possible D match to TRBD1 (5 bases). Trimming removed 6 bases from V and 2 bases from J, with 13 bases in between. CDR3 length equals 13 residues. Germline assignment: CDR1 DFQATT and CDR2 SNEGSKA (reference sequence). DNA for the CDR3: TGCAGTGCCGAACTCAGGGCCAACTATGGCTACACCTTC. Protein product: CSAELRANYGYTF.